This T cell receptor (beta chain) was documented in a study of T cell responses to AZD1222 COVID-19 vaccine. Study conclusions and caveats: Sampled repertoires all dated from after the peak T cell response. Nearly half of the spike-specific TCRs reportedly recognize variant regions that carry no mutations.

This clone came up a few times. Its matching antigen is unknown. Here immunoSEQ multiplex PCR was the method, and the copy in TCRdb shows in-frame clones only, minus some. The sample holds 120,000 or so clones, around 89% seen once. The sequences come from peripheral blood, collected on day 0 of MenACWY control vaccination. This clonotype originated in an adult in good health.

The CDR3 region has the DNA TGTGCCAGCAGTTACGATGTTGGGGAAAAACTGTTTTTT. It is translated as CASSYDVGEKLFF. This chain joins TRBV6-5 and TRBJ1-4; D is ambiguous. V shed 2 bases and J shed 8 bases, with 9 bases lying between them. Germline CDR1 reads MNHEY; CDR2 reads SVGAGI. The CDR3 spans 13 residues.